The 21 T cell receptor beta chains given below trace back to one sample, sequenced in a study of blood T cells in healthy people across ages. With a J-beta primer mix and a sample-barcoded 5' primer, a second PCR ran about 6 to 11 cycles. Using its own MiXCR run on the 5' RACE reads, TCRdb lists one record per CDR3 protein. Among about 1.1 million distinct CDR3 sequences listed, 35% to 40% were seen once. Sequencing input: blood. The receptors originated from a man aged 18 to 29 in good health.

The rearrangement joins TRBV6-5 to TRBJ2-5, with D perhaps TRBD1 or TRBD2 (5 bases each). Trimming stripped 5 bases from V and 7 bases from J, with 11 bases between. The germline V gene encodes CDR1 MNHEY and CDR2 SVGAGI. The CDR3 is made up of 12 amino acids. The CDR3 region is CASSLGVGTQYF. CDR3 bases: TGTGCCAGCAGTCTGGGGGTGGGGACCCAGTACTTC.

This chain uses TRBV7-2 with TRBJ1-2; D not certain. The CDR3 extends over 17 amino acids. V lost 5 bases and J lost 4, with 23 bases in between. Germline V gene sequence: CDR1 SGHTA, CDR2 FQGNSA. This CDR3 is CASSQAAAGLPLYGYTF. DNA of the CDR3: TGTGCCAGCAGCCAAGCGGCGGCAGGTCTTCCTCTCTATGGCTACACCTTC.

The CDR3 spells CSAIAGGKYEQYF. The DNA for the CDR3 is TGCAGTGCGATAGCGGGGGGAAAATACGAGCAGTACTTC. V usage is TRBV20-1 and J usage is TRBJ2-7; 10 bases are shared with TRBD2. The CDR3 runs 13 residues. The V gene's germline CDR1 is DFQATT and CDR2 SNEGSKA (reference sequence). With 6 bases clipped from V and 4 bases from J, the junction kept 6 bases outside the gene matches.

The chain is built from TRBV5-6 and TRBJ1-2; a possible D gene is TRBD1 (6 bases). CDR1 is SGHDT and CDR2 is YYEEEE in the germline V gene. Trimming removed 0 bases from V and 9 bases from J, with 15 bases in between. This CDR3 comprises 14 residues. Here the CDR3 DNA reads TGTGCCAGCAGCTTGGGACAGGCCATTCAGAGCTACACCTTC. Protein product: CASSLGQAIQSYTF.

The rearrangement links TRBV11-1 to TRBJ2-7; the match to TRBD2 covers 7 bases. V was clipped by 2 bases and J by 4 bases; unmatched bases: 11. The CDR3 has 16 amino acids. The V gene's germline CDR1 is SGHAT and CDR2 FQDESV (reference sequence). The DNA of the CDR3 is TGTGCCAGCAGCTTACCGAGCGGGGTGAACCCGTACGAGCAGTACTTC. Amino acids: CASSLPSGVNPYEQYF. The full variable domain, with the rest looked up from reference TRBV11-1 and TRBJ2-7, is EAEVAQSPRYKITEKSQAVAFWCDPISGHATLYWYRQILGQGPELLVQFQDESVVDDSQLPKDRFSAERLKGVDSTLKIQPAELGDSAMYLCASSLPSGVNPYEQYFGPGTRLTVT.

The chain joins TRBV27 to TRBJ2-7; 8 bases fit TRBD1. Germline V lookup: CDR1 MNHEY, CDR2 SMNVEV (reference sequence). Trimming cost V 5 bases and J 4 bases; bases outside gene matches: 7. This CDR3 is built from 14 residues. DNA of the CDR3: TGTGCCAGCAGTCTGACAGGGGCCCCTTACGAGCAGTACTTC. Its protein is CASSLTGAPYEQYF.

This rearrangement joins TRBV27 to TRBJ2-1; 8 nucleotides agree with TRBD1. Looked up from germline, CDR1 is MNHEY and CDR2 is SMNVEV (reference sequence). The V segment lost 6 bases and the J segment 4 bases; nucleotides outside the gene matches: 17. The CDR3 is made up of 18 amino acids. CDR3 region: CASSTRQDQGAPYNEQFF. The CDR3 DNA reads TGTGCCAGCAGCACCCGACAGGACCAGGGGGCGCCTTACAATGAGCAGTTCTTC.

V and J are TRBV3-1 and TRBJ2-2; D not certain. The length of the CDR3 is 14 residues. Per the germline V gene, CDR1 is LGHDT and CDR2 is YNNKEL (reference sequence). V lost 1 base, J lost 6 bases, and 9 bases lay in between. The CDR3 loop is CASSQGPFAGELFF. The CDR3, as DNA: TGTGCCAGCAGCCAAGGGCCCTTCGCCGGGGAGCTGTTTTTT.

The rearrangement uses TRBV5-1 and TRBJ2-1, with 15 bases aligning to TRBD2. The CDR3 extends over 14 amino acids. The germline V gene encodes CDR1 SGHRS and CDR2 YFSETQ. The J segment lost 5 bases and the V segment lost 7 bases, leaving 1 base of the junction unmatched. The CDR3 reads CASGLAGGHNEQFF. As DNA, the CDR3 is TGCGCCAGCGGACTAGCGGGGGGGCACAATGAGCAGTTCTTC.

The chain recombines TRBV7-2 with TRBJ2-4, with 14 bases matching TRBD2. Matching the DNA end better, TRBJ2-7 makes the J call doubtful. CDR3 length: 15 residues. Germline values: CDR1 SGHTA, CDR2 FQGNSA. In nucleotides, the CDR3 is TGTGCCAACAGTTCGGGACTAGCGGGGGTCAACGAGCAGTACTTC. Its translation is CANSSGLAGVNEQYF.

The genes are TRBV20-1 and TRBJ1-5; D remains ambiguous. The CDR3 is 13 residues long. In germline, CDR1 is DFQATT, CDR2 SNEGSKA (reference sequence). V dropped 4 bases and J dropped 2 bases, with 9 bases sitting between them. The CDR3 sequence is CSAMQLGNQPQHF. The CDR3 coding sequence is TGCAGTGCTATGCAGTTGGGCAATCAGCCCCAGCATTTT.

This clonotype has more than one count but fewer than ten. CDR3 DNA sequence: TGCAGCGTTGAAGGAGGGGCGGGACGGTTGAACTATGGCTACACCTTC. It codes for CSVEGGAGRLNYGYTF. This chain joins TRBV29-1 and TRBJ1-2; tentatively, D is TRBD1 (5 bases). Trimming took 1 base from V and 2 from J, leaving 17 bases between them. Germline assignment: CDR1 SQVTM and CDR2 ANQGSEA. This CDR3 comprises 16 residues.

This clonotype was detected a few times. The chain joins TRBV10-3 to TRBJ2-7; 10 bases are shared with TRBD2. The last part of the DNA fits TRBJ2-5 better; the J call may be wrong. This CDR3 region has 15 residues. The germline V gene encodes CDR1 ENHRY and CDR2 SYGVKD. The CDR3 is CAISEGTSVWETQYF. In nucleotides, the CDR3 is TGTGCCATCAGTGAGGGGACTAGCGTATGGGAGACCCAGTACTTC.

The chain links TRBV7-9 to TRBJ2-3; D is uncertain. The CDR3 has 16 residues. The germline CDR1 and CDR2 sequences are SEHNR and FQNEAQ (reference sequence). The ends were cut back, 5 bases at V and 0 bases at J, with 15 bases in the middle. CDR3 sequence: CASSPGWQPSTDTQYF. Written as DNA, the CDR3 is TGTGCCAGCAGCCCCGGTTGGCAGCCTAGCACAGATACGCAGTATTTT.

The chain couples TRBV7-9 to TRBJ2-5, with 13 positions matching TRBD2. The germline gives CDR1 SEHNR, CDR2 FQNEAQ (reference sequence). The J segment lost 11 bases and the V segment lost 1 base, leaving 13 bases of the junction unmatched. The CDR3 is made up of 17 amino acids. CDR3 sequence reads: CASSLVRTSGGHNEQYF. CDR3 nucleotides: TGTGCCAGCAGCTTAGTAAGGACTAGCGGGGGACACAATGAGCAGTACTTC. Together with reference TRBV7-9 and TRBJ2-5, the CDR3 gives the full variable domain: DTGVSQNPRHKITKRGQNVTFRCDPISEHNRLYWYRQTLGQGPEFLTYFQNEAQLEKSRLLSDRFSAERPKGSFSTLEIQRTEQGDSAMYLCASSLVRTSGGHNEQYFGPGTRLLVL.

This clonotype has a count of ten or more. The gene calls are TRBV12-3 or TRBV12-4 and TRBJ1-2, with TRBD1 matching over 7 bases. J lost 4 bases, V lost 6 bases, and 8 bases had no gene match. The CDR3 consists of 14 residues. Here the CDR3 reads CASRPTGLGYGYTF. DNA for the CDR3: TGTGCCAGCAGACCGACAGGGCTCGGCTATGGCTACACCTTC.

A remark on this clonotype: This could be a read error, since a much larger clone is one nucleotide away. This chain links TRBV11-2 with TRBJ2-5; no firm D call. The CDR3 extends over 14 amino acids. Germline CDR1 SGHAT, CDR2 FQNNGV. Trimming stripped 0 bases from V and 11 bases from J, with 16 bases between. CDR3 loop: CASSLEFLRNEQYF. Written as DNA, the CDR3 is TGTGCCAGCAGCTTAGAGTTTTTACGCAATGAGCAGTACTTC.

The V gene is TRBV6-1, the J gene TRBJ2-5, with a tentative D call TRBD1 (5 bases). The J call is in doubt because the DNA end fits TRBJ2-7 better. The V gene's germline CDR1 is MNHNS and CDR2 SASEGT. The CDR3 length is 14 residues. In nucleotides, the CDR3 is TGTGCCAGCAAGTTCCAGGACATAAGCTACGAGCAGTACTTC. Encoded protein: CASKFQDISYEQYF.

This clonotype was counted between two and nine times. The CDR3, as DNA: TGTGCCAGCAGCCCTTCGGGACTGAGCACAGATACGCAGTATTTT. Its protein is CASSPSGLSTDTQYF. The chain couples TRBV7-9 to TRBJ2-3, with TRBD2 as a possible D gene (6 bases). V was shortened by 5 bases and J by 0 bases, with 12 bases between the two germline ends. The CDR3 covers 15 residues. Per germline, CDR1 SEHNR and CDR2 FQNEAQ (reference sequence).

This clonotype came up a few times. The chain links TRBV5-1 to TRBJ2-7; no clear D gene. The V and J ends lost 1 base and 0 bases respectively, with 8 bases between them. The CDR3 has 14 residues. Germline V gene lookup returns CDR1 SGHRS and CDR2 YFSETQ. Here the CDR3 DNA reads TGCGCCAGCAGCTTGTCCAGTAGCTCCTACGAGCAGTACTTC. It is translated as CASSLSSSSYEQYF.

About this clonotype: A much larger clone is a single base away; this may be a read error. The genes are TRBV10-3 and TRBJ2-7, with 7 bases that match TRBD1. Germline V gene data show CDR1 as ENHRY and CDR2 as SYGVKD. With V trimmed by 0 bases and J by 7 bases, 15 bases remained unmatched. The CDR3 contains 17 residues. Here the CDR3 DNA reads TGTGCCATCAGTGAGTCAGGAGGAGGACAGGTCCACAATGAGCAGTACTTC. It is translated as CAISESGGGQVHNEQYF.